These T cell receptor beta chains were read from a single sample in a study of blood T cells in healthy people across ages. TCRdb recomputed calls from the 5' RACE reads with MiXCR, one row per CDR3 protein. The table includes around 970,000 distinct CDR3 sequences, about 53% detected once. Sequencing used blood. Receptor source: an older woman in good health. CDR3s include the opening cysteine and the closing phenylalanine or tryptophan. D genes are given only for firm matches. Clone size is not always given. Where it is, it says once, few, many or a class for expanded clones.

d_call j_call clone_size v_call cdr3_nt cdr3_aa
NA TRBJ2-3 few TRBV5-1 TGCGCCAGCAGCTTGGAAGGAGGATCCCCATCTATGAGTACGCAGTATTTT CASSLEGGSPSMSTQYF
TRBD2 TRBJ2-1 NA TRBV20-1 TGCAGTGCTAGAGAACTAGCGGGAGTCAATGAGCAGTTCTTC CSARELAGVNEQFF
TRBD1 TRBJ1-6 few TRBV27 TGTGCCAGCAGTTTATCCCGACAGGGACATTCACCCCTCCACTTT CASSLSRQGHSPLHF
NA TRBJ2-7 NA TRBV11-2 TGTGCCAGCAGCTTAGGGGCCTCGAGAAGGGCCGAGCAGTACTTC CASSLGASRRAEQYF
NA TRBJ1-5 NA TRBV7-2 TGTGCCAGCAGCCCGGGGGCTTTGCGCAATCAGCCCCAGCATTTT CASSPGALRNQPQHF
NA TRBJ2-6 NA TRBV11-2 TGTGCCAGCAGGAGACTCAACCGTTTAGACAGTCAGACATGGGCCAACGTCCTGACTTTC CASRRLNRLDSQTWANVLTF
TRBD2 TRBJ2-5 NA TRBV20-1 TGCAGTGCTTCGATAGCGGGAGGGGGAGGAGAGACCCAGTACTTC CSASIAGGGGETQYF
TRBD1 TRBJ1-2 few TRBV27 TGTGCCAGCAGTTCCCTGACAGGGCGTGGCTACACCTTC CASSSLTGRGYTF
NA TRBJ2-2 NA TRBV18 TGTGCCAGCTCACCCCATAACACCGGGGAGCTGTTTTTT CASSPHNTGELFF
NA TRBJ1-5 NA TRBV6-5 TGTGCCAGCAGCCGGAAGCCGGATCAGCCCCAGCATTTT CASSRKPDQPQHF
NA TRBJ1-5 NA TRBV20-1 TGCAGTGCTCTGACTCTTGACAATCAGCCCCAGCATTTT CSALTLDNQPQHF
NA TRBJ2-1 NA TRBV4-2 TGTGCCAGCAGCCAAGAGTTACAGAGTGAGCAGTTCTTC CASSQELQSEQFF
TRBD2 TRBJ2-7 few TRBV12-3/TRBV12-4 TGTGCCAGCAGTAACCTAGCGGGCCAGGACGAGCAGTACTTC CASSNLAGQDEQYF
TRBD1 TRBJ2-5 NA TRBV7-2 TGTGCCAGCATAAACAACAGGGGTGGGGAGACCCAGTACTTC CASINNRGGETQYF
NA TRBJ2-2 NA TRBV12-3/TRBV12-4 TGTGCCAGCAATTTAGTTATGACTAGTTTCATCGGGGAGCTGTTTTTT CASNLVMTSFIGELFF
NA TRBJ2-5 NA TRBV7-2 TGTGCCAGCAGCCCATTGAGAGAGACCCAGTACTTC CASSPLRETQYF
TRBD1 TRBJ1-5 few TRBV6-1 TGTGCCAGCAGTGAAGCGGGACAGGGGTTGCAGCCCCAGCATTTT CASSEAGQGLQPQHF
NA TRBJ1-2 few TRBV27 TGTGCCAGCCCGTGTGGCTACACCTTC CASPCGYTF
TRBD1 TRBJ1-5 NA TRBV12-3/TRBV12-4 TGTGCCAGCAGTCGGGACAGGAGCAATCAGCCCCAGCATTTT CASSRDRSNQPQHF
NA TRBJ2-7 NA TRBV28 TGTGCCAGCACGCCCGGGACTTCTATCACCTACGAGCAGTACTTC CASTPGTSITYEQYF
TRBD2 TRBJ2-1 NA TRBV29-1 TGCAGCGTTGGACCGGGACTAGCGGGAGAGGGGGGGCTCTACAATGAGCAGTTCTTC CSVGPGLAGEGGLYNEQFF
TRBD2 TRBJ2-5 NA TRBV6-4 TGTGCCAGCAGTGACTCACCGGGACTAGCGATTGAGACCCAGTACTTC CASSDSPGLAIETQYF
TRBD2 TRBJ2-5 NA TRBV7-3 TGTGCCAGCAGCCAAGGTGGGCTAGCGGGAGTTCCGGAGACCCAGTACTTC CASSQGGLAGVPETQYF
NA TRBJ2-5 NA TRBV6-6 TGTGTCAGCAGCCCGACAGTGAGAAAAGAGACCCAGTACTTC CVSSPTVRKETQYF
NA TRBJ2-7 NA TRBV27 TGTGCCAGCAGTGGGCAGGGGCCCTGCGAGCAGTACTTC CASSGQGPCEQYF
NA TRBJ2-7 NA TRBV6-6 TGTGCCAGCAGTTATCGGTGGGAGCAGTACTTC CASSYRWEQYF
NA TRBJ2-5 NA TRBV12-3/TRBV12-4 TGTGCCAGCACCAAACAAGGGGCTAGAAAGACCCAGTACTTC CASTKQGARKTQYF
NA TRBJ2-3 NA TRBV20-1 TGCAGTTGGGTTCAGTCTAGCACAGATACGCAGTATTTT CSWVQSSTDTQYF
TRBD2 TRBJ2-3 NA TRBV20-1 TGCAGTGCTAGAGTCGTTAGCGGGACTAGCACAGATACGCAGTATTTT CSARVVSGTSTDTQYF
TRBD2 TRBJ2-1 once TRBV7-2 TGTGCCAGCAGCTTCCGGGGGACTAGCGGGGCCTACAATGAGCAGTTCTTC CASSFRGTSGAYNEQFF
NA TRBJ2-5 NA TRBV7-2 TGTGCCAGCAGCTCCCCGAAGGGAGATGAGACCCAGTACTTC CASSSPKGDETQYF
TRBD2 TRBJ2-5 few TRBV7-8 TGTGCCAGCAGCGTGGGAGGGCCTTGGGGAGAGACCCAGTACTTC CASSVGGPWGETQYF
TRBD2 TRBJ2-1 NA TRBV4-1 TGCGCCAGCAGCCAAATAACTAGCGGTCTCTACGAGCAGTTCTTC CASSQITSGLYEQFF
NA TRBJ2-7 NA TRBV4-3 TGCGCCAGCAGCCTCCTAGGATATCCCACCTACGAGCAGTACTTC CASSLLGYPTYEQYF
NA TRBJ2-3 NA TRBV3-1 TGTGCCAGCAGCCCTCCGAGGGGACATACAGATACGCAGTATTTT CASSPPRGHTDTQYF
NA TRBJ2-1 NA TRBV29-1 TGCAGCGTTGAAGGAGCGGGTTTATACAATGAGCAGTTCTTC CSVEGAGLYNEQFF
TRBD2 TRBJ2-4 NA TRBV7-2 TGTGCCAGCAGCGCACCCGGGACTAGCGGGAGGAACAAAAACATTCAGTACTTC CASSAPGTSGRNKNIQYF
NA TRBJ1-2 NA TRBV29-1 TGCAGCGCCTGGGACGGAAACTATGGCTACACCTTC CSAWDGNYGYTF
NA TRBJ2-7 NA TRBV7-2 TGTGCCAGCAGCAAGCACGGTACCTACTACGAGCAGTACTTC CASSKHGTYYEQYF
NA TRBJ1-1 few TRBV4-2 TGTGCCAGCAGCCAATCCCCGGGAAGCACTGAAGCTTTCTTT CASSQSPGSTEAFF
NA TRBJ2-7 NA TRBV20-1 TGCAGTGCTAGAGATCAAGGGCTAGTCCACTACGAGCAGTACTTC CSARDQGLVHYEQYF
NA TRBJ2-1 NA TRBV20-1 TGCAGTGCTAGAGATTTACGGAAAACCTACAATGAGCAGTTCTTC CSARDLRKTYNEQFF
NA TRBJ2-7 NA TRBV28 TGTGCCGTGGTTAGCTGGACCTACGAGCAGTACTTC CAVVSWTYEQYF
NA TRBJ2-3 NA TRBV5-1 TGCGCCAGCAGCGTGGGACGAGCGGAGCCCTCCGTGAATACGCAGTATTTT CASSVGRAEPSVNTQYF
NA TRBJ2-7 NA TRBV4-3 TGCGCCAGCAGCCAAGATCGAGGGACACGATACTACGAGCAGTACTTC CASSQDRGTRYYEQYF
TRBD2 TRBJ2-1 NA TRBV10-3 TGTGCCATCAGTGAGTCGCGGACTAGCGGGAGATCGGCTGGGAATGAGCAGTTCTTC CAISESRTSGRSAGNEQFF
NA TRBJ2-4 NA TRBV4-2 TGTGCCAGCAGCCATCCCACCGGGGGAGGTTTAAACATTCAGTACTTC CASSHPTGGGLNIQYF
NA TRBJ1-2 few TRBV7-2 TGTGCCAGCAGCCAGGGACCGCTCTATGGCTACACCTTC CASSQGPLYGYTF
NA TRBJ2-7 few TRBV29-1 TGCAGCGTTGTAGGTGACAGGAGCTCCTACGAGCAGTACTTC CSVVGDRSSYEQYF
TRBD1 TRBJ2-6 NA TRBV3-1 TGTGCCCCGGGACAGTACCTCTCTGGGGCCAACGTCCTGACTTTC CAPGQYLSGANVLTF
TRBD1 TRBJ1-5 NA TRBV7-2 TGTGCCAGCAGCTTACGACAGGGGGGCGGCAATCAGCCCCAGCATTTT CASSLRQGGGNQPQHF
NA TRBJ1-5 NA TRBV12-3/TRBV12-4 TGTGCCAGCAGATACGGACGGGATCAGCCCCAGCATTTT CASRYGRDQPQHF